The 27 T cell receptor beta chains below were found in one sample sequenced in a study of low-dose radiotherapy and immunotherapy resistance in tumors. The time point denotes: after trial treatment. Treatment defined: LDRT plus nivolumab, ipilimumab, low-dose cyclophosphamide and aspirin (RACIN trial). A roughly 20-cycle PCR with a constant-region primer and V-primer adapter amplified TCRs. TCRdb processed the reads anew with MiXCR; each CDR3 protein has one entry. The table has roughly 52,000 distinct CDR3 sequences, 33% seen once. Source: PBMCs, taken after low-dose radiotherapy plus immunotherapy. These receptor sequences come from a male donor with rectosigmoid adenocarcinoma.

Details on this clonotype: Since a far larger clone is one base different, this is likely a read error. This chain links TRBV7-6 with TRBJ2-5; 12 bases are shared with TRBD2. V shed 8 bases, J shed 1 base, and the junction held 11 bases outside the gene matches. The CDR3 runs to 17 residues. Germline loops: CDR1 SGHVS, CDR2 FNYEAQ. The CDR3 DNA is TGTGCCAGCCGGCTAGCGGGGGGGCCCTATGGCCAAGAGACCCAGTACTTC. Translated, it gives CASRLAGGPYGQETQYF.

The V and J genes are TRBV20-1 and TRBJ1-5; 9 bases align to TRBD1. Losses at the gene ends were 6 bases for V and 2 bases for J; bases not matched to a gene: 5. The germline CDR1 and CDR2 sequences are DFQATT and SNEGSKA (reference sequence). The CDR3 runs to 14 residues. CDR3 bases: TGCAGTGCGGCTGGACAGGGGCGCAATCAGCCCCAGCATTTT. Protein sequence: CSAAGQGRNQPQHF.

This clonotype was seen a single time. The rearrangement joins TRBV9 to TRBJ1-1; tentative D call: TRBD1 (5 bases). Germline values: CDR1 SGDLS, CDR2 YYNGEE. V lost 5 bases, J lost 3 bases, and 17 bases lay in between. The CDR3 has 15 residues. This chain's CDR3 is CASSKSLIQDTEAFF. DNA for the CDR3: TGTGCCAGCAGTAAATCACTCATACAGGACACTGAAGCTTTCTTT.

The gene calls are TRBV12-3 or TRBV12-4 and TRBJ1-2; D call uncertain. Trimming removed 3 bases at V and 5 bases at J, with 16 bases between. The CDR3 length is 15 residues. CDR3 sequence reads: CASSFTPPETYGYTF. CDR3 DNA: TGTGCCAGCAGTTTTACACCCCCGGAAACGTATGGCTACACCTTC.

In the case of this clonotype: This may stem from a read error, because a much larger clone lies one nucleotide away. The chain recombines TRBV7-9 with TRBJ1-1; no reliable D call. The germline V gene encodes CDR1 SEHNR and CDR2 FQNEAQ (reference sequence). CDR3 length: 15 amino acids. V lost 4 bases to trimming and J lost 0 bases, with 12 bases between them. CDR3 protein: CASSWGNDMNTEAFF. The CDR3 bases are TGTGCCAGCAGCTGGGGAAATGATATGAACACTGAAGCTTTCTTT.

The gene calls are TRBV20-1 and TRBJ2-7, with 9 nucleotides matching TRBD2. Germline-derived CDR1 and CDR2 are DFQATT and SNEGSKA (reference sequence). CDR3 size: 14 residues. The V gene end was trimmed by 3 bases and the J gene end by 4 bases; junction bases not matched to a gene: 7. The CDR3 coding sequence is TGCAGTGCTAGCAGCGGGGGGAAGTTATACGAGCAGTACTTC. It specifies CSASSGGKLYEQYF.

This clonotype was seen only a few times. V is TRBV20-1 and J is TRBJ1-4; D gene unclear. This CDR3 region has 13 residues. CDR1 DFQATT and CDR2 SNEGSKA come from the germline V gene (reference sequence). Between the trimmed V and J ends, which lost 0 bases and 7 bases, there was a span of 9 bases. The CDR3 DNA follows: TGCAGTGCTAGAGATGGGCCAGGTGAAAAACTGTTTTTT. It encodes CSARDGPGEKLFF.

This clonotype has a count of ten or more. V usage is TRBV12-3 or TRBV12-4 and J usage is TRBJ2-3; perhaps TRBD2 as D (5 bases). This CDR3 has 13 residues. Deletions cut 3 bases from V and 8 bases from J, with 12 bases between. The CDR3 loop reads CASSFDGRGTQYF. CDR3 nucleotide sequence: TGTGCCAGCAGTTTTGACGGTCGGGGTACGCAGTATTTT.

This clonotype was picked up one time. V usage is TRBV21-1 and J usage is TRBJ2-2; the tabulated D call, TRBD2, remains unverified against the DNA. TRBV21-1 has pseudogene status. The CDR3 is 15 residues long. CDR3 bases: TGTGCCAGCAGCAAGGAACTAGCGAGGGACGGGGAGCTGTTTTTT. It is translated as CASSKELARDGELFF.

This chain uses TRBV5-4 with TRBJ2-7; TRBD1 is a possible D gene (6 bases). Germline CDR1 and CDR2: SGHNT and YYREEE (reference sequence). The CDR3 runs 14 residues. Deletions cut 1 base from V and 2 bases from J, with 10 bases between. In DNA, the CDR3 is TGTGCCAGCAGCTTGCCCGGACAGACCTACGAGCAGTACTTC. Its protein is CASSLPGQTYEQYF.

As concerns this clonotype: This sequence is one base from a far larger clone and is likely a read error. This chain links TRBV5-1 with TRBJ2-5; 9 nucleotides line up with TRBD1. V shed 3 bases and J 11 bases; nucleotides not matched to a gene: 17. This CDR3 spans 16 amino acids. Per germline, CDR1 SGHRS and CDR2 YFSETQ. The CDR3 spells CASSYGQGSSYNEQYF. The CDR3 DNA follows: TGCGCCAGCAGCTACGGACAGGGGAGCTCCTACAATGAGCAGTACTTC.

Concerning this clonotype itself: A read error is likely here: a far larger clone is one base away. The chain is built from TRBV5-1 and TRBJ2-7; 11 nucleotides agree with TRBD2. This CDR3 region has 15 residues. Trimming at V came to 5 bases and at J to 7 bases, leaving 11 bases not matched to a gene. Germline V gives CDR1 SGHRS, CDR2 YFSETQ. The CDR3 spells CASRQLAGVKNEQYF. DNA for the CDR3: TGCGCCAGCAGGCAACTAGCGGGAGTAAAGAATGAGCAGTACTTC.

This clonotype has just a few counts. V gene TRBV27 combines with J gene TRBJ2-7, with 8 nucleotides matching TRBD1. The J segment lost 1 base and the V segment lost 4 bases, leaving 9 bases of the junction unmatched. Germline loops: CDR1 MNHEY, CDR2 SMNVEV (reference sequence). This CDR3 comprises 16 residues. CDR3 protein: CASSYSSGGSSYEQYF. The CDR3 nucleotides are TGTGCCAGCAGTTACTCCTCAGGGGGCTCTTCCTACGAGCAGTACTTC.

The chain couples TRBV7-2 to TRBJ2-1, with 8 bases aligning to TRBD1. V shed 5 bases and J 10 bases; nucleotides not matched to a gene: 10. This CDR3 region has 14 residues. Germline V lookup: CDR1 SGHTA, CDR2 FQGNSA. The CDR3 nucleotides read TGTGCCAGCAGCCAGGGGGCCGGGACCGGAGAGCAGTTCTTC. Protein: CASSQGAGTGEQFF.

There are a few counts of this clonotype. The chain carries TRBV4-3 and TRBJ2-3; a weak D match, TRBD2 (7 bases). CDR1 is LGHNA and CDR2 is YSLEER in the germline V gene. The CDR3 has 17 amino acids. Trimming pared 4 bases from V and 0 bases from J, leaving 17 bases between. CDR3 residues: CASSPDGGRDSTDTQYF. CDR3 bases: TGCGCCAGCAGCCCCGACGGGGGGCGGGATAGCACAGATACGCAGTATTTT.

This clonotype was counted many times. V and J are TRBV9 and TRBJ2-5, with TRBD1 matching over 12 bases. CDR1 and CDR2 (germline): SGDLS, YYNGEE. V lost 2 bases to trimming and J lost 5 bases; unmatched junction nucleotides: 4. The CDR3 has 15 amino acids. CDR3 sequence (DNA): TGTGCCAGCAGCGTTGGGACAGGGGGCGCGGAGACCCAGTACTTC. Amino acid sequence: CASSVGTGGAETQYF.

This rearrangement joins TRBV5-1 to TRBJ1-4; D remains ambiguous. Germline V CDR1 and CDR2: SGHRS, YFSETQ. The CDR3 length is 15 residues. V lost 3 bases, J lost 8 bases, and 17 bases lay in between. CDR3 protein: CASSSGGFLEEKLFF. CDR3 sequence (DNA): TGCGCCAGCAGCTCGGGAGGGTTTCTCGAAGAAAAACTGTTTTTT.

CDR3 residues: CASSQGANEKLFF. As DNA, the CDR3 is TGTGCCAGCAGCCAGGGTGCTAATGAAAAACTGTTTTTT. The rearrangement uses TRBV5-4 and TRBJ1-4, with a weak D call TRBD1 (5 bases). The CDR3 sequence is 13 residues long. CDR1 SGHNT and CDR2 YYREEE come from the germline V gene (reference sequence). V lost 4 bases to trimming and J lost 3 bases, with 7 bases between them.

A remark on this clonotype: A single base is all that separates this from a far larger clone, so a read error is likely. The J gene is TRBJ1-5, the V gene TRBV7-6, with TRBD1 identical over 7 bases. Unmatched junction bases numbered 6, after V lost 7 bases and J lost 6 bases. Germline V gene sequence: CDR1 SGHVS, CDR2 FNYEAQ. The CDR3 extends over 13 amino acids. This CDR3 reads CASIIDRVQPQHF. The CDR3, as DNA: TGTGCCAGCATCATAGACAGGGTTCAGCCCCAGCATTTT.

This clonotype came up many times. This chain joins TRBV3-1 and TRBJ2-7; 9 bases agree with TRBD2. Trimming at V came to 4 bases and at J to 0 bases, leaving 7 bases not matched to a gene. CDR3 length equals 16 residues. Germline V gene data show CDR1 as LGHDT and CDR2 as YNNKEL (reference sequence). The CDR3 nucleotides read TGTGCCAGCAGCCCAATAGCGGGGGTGAGCTCCTACGAGCAGTACTTC. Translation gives CASSPIAGVSSYEQYF.

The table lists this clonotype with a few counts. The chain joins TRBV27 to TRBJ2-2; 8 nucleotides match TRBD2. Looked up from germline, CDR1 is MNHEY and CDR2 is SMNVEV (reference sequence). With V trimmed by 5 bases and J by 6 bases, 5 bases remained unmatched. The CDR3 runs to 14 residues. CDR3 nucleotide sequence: TGTGCCAGCAGTCTGATAGCGGGACCCGGGGAGCTGTTTTTT. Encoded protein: CASSLIAGPGELFF.

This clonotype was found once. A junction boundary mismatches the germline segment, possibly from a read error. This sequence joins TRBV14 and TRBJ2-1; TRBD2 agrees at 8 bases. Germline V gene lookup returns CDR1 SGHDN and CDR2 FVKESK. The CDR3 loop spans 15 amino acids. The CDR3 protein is CASSRSGSSYNEQFF. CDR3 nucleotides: TGCGCCAGCAGCCGCAGCGGGAGCTCCTACAATGAGCAGTTCTTC.

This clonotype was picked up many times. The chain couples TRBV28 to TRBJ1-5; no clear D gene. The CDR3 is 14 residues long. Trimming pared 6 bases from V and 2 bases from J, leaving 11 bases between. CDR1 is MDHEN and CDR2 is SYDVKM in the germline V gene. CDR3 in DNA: TGTGCCAGCAGGGGAGCTGGGGGCAATCAGCCCCAGCATTTT. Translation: CASRGAGGNQPQHF.

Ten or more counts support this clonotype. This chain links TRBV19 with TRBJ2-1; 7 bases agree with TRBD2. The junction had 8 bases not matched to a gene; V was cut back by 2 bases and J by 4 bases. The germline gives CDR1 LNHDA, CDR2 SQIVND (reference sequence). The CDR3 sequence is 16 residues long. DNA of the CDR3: TGTGCCAGTAGTATAAACGGGGGGACCCTTTACAATGAGCAGTTCTTC. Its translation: CASSINGGTLYNEQFF.

This CDR3 reads CASRTVRVYEQYF. The CDR3 DNA reads TGTGCCAGCAGAACCGTAAGGGTTTACGAGCAGTACTTC. The chain links TRBV7-9 to TRBJ2-7; D unclear. V dropped 6 bases and J dropped 4 bases, with 13 bases sitting between them. This CDR3 region has 13 residues. Germline V gene lookup returns CDR1 SEHNR and CDR2 FQNEAQ (reference sequence). The full variable domain, rest sourced from reference TRBV7-9 and TRBJ2-7, is DTGVSQNPRHKITKRGQNVTFRCDPISEHNRLYWYRQTLGQGPEFLTYFQNEAQLEKSRLLSDRFSAERPKGSFSTLEIQRTEQGDSAMYLCASRTVRVYEQYFGPGTRLTVT.

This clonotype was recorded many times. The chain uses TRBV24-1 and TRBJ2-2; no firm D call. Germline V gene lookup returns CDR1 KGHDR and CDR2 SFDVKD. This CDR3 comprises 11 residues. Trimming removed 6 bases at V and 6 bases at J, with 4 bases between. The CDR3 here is CATSLSGELFF. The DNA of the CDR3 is TGTGCCACCAGTCTTTCCGGGGAGCTGTTTTTT.

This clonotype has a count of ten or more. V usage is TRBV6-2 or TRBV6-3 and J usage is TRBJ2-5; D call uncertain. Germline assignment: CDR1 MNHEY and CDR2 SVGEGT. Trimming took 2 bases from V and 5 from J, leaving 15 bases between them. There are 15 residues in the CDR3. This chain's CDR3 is CASSYSLLSGETQYF. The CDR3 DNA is TGTGCCAGCAGTTACAGTCTGCTGTCCGGGGAGACCCAGTACTTC.